These T cell receptor beta chains were read from a single sample in a study of blood T cell repertoires in COVID-19. Assay used: immunoSEQ multiplex PCR; TCRdb lists only in-frame clones, some missing. The sample holds approximately 220,000 clones, about 86% seen once. What was sequenced was peripheral blood. These receptors were obtained from a woman aged 60 to 75 with acute or convalescent COVID-19. CDR3s include the opening cysteine and the closing phenylalanine or tryptophan. A D gene is named only where the DNA matches it firmly. Part of the rows lack a size; the others show once, few, many or a class for expanded clones.

TRBV23-1,.,.,TRBJ2-5,TGCGCCAGCAGCTACAAACAGGGCCGTCAAGAGACCCAGTACTTC,CASSYKQGRQETQYF
TRBV13,TRBD1,.,TRBJ1-1,TGTGCCAGCAGCCTCGGACAGGGAGTGGGGACCACTGAAGCTTTCTTT,CASSLGQGVGTTEAFF
TRBV6-2/TRBV6-3,TRBD1,.,TRBJ1-5,TGTGCCAGCAGTTCCTTTAACAGGGGTGCTCAGCCCCAGCATTTT,CASSSFNRGAQPQHF
TRBV4-1,.,.,TRBJ2-2,TGCGCCAGCAGCCAAGACCGTCAGTTTATGAACACCGGGGAGCTGTTTTTT,CASSQDRQFMNTGELFF
TRBV13,TRBD1,.,TRBJ1-2,TGTGCCAGCACCGGACAGGGGCAAAACTATGGCTACACCTTC,CASTGQGQNYGYTF
TRBV7-6,.,.,TRBJ1-5,TGTGCCAGCAGCAGACAGCCGGGACTTCGCAATCAGCCCCAGCATTTT,CASSRQPGLRNQPQHF
TRBV7-8,.,.,TRBJ1-2,TGTGCCAGCAGCTTAGCGCGAGGCGGCAGCTATGGCTACACCTTC,CASSLARGGSYGYTF
TRBV15,TRBD2,.,TRBJ2-4,TGTGCCACCGCTTATAGCGGGGGATTTCAAAACATTCAGTACTTC,CATAYSGGFQNIQYF
TRBV5-6,TRBD2,.,TRBJ2-7,TGTGCCAGCAGCGAAGGACTAGCGGGGGAGAACGAGCAGTACTTC,CASSEGLAGENEQYF
TRBV4-2,.,once,TRBJ2-2,TGTGCCAGCAGCCCTCTGATAGGGGGTCGCACCGGGGAGCTGTTTTTT,CASSPLIGGRTGELFF
TRBV9,.,.,TRBJ2-2,TGTGCCAGCAGCGTAGGCCCCTTCGGGGCCGGGGAGCTGTTTTTT,CASSVGPFGAGELFF
TRBV4-3,TRBD1,once,TRBJ2-2,TGCGCCAGCAGCCCGGATGAACAGGGGTACGGGGAGCTGTTTTTT,CASSPDEQGYGELFF
TRBV25-1,.,.,TRBJ1-1,TGTGCCAGCAGTGAATATGAGGTAACTGAAGCTTTCTTT,CASSEYEVTEAFF
TRBV30,.,.,TRBJ1-2,TGTGCCTGGAGTGTACGGGGGGCTAACTATGGCTACACCTTC,CAWSVRGANYGYTF
TRBV7-9,.,.,TRBJ1-4,TGTGCCAGCACCCTAAATGGGCGTGCTAATGAAAAACTGTTTTTT,CASTLNGRANEKLFF
TRBV19,TRBD1,.,TRBJ1-1,TGTGCCAGTAGTATAGAGAAGGGGGCGGCCACTGAAGCTTTCTTT,CASSIEKGAATEAFF
TRBV5-1,TRBD1,.,TRBJ2-2,TGCGCCAGCAGGGGACAGGGTTTGGACACCGGGGAGCTGTTTTTT,CASRGQGLDTGELFF
TRBV7-8,.,.,TRBJ1-1,TGTGCCAGCAGCTTAGTGAGACCCAGGGCCATGAACACTGAAGCTTTCTTT,CASSLVRPRAMNTEAFF
TRBV6-1,.,.,TRBJ1-5,TGTGCCAGCAGTGAAACCCCACACGGGAATCAGCCCCAGCATTTT,CASSETPHGNQPQHF
TRBV5-1,.,.,TRBJ2-2,TGCGCCAGCAGCTTGGCGCTCAGGGGTAGATTGAACACCGGGGAGCTGTTTTTT,CASSLALRGRLNTGELFF
TRBV4-2,.,.,TRBJ2-1,TGTGCCAGCAGCCCCCAGGGGATCTACAATGAGCAGTTCTTC,CASSPQGIYNEQFF
TRBV7-2,.,.,TRBJ2-2,TGTGCCAGCAGCTTCCTAGCGAGTGTTACCGGGGAGCTGTTTTTT,CASSFLASVTGELFF
TRBV27,TRBD2,.,TRBJ2-3,TGTGCCAGCAGGTTAGCGGGGGGCACAGATACGCAGTATTTT,CASRLAGGTDTQYF
TRBV2,TRBD1,.,TRBJ1-5,TGTGCCAGCGGCGGGACAGGGGGCAATCAGCCCCAGCATTTT,CASGGTGGNQPQHF
TRBV7-2,.,.,TRBJ1-5,TGTGCCAGCAGCTCACAGGGAATTCAGCCCCAGCATTTT,CASSSQGIQPQHF
TRBV6-6,.,.,TRBJ1-2,TGTGCCAGCAGTCACCGACCAACCCTACAGGGCGACTATGGCTACACCTTC,CASSHRPTLQGDYGYTF
TRBV4-1,.,.,TRBJ1-2,TGCGCCAGCAGCCAAGAGGGAGGGTTGGGCTATGGCTACACCTTC,CASSQEGGLGYGYTF
TRBV7-2,.,few,TRBJ2-5,TGTGCCAGCAGCTCCGGGACACCCCAAGAGACCCAGTACTTC,CASSSGTPQETQYF
TRBV19,TRBD1,.,TRBJ1-1,TGTGCCAGTAGGGGAGGGACAGGGAACACTGAAGCTTTCTTT,CASRGGTGNTEAFF
TRBV7-9,TRBD1,.,TRBJ2-5,TGTGCCAGCAGCTTAACGTGGGACAGGGGGCGACAAGAGACCCAGTACTTC,CASSLTWDRGRQETQYF
TRBV2,TRBD1,.,TRBJ2-7,TGTGCCAGCCGGTCGGGACAGGGATCCTACGAGCAGTACTTC,CASRSGQGSYEQYF
TRBV5-1,.,.,TRBJ1-4,TGCGCCAGCAGCTCGGGGGGACGGGATGAAAAACTGTTTTTT,CASSSGGRDEKLFF
TRBV10-3,.,once,TRBJ1-4,TGTGCCATCAGTGAGTCTGACGGAGATGAAAAACTGTTTTTT,CAISESDGDEKLFF
TRBV11-3,.,.,TRBJ2-1,TGTGCCAGCAGCCATGACTCTACCTCCTACAATGAGCAGTTCTTC,CASSHDSTSYNEQFF
TRBV6-2/TRBV6-3,.,few,TRBJ2-7,TGTGCCAGCAGCTCAGGGGTTTTTGATTACTCCTCCTACGAGCAGTACTTC,CASSSGVFDYSSYEQYF
TRBV14,TRBD1,.,TRBJ1-2,TGTGCCAGCAGCCAAGATCGGGGACAGAGCTATGGCTACACCTTC,CASSQDRGQSYGYTF
TRBV2,.,.,TRBJ1-1,TGTGCCAGCAGATACAGTGAAGCTTTCTTT,CASRYSEAFF
TRBV5-8,.,.,TRBJ2-1,TGTGCCAGCAGCCCCCGGTCCGGGGACAATGAGCAGTTCTTC,CASSPRSGDNEQFF
TRBV4-2,TRBD1,once,TRBJ1-4,TGTGCCAGCAGCCAGTGGACAGGGGATGGGGAAAAACTGTTTTTT,CASSQWTGDGEKLFF
TRBV15,.,.,TRBJ1-1,TGTGCCACCAGCGCCTGGAAGCAGGGGAACAGTAGGACTGAAGCTTTCTTT,CATSAWKQGNSRTEAFF
TRBV13,.,once,TRBJ2-1,TGTGCCAGCAGCGGACGGACGGTGGGGGGCAATGAGCAGTTCTTC,CASSGRTVGGNEQFF
TRBV15,.,.,TRBJ2-3,TGTGCCACCAGTAGGACCCAGGGCCTACTCGATACGCAGTATTTT,CATSRTQGLLDTQYF
TRBV9,.,.,TRBJ2-7,TGTGCCAGCAGCGTAGCTCCGACAAAAAAAAGCTACGAGCAGTACTTC,CASSVAPTKKSYEQYF
TRBV5-6,TRBD1,.,TRBJ1-2,TGTGCCAGCAGCTTGTTTAGGGACAGGGAGGACTATGGCTACACCTTC,CASSLFRDREDYGYTF
TRBV12-2,.,.,TRBJ1-2,TGTGCAAGTCGCTCCTACAGGGGCGAAACTAACTATGGCTACACCTTC,CASRSYRGETNYGYTF
TRBV6-2/TRBV6-3,TRBD1,.,TRBJ2-5,TGTGCCAGCAGTATGGGACAGGGGATAAAGACCCAGTACTTC,CASSMGQGIKTQYF
TRBV28,.,.,TRBJ1-1,TGTGCCAGCAGTCCCGGAGGTTTCGCGTCTGAAGCTTTCTTT,CASSPGGFASEAFF
TRBV5-1,TRBD2,.,TRBJ2-3,TGCGCCAGCAGCGGGGGACTACACACAGATACGCAGTATTTT,CASSGGLHTDTQYF
TRBV7-9,.,.,TRBJ1-1,TGTGCCAGCAGCCCGGTCAATGGAGGGTTGAACACTGAAGCTTTCTTT,CASSPVNGGLNTEAFF
TRBV7-3,TRBD1,.,TRBJ2-1,TGTGCCAGCAGCTCGGACAGGGGTTCCTACAATGAGCAGTTCTTC,CASSSDRGSYNEQFF
TRBV28,TRBD1,.,TRBJ1-1,TGTGCCAGCAGTTCTCTACCTGGGGACAGGAACACTGAAGCTTTCTTT,CASSSLPGDRNTEAFF
TRBV19,TRBD1,.,TRBJ1-1,TGTGCCGTTCGACAGGGGAACCAACCTTTCGGTGAAGCTTTCTTT,CAVRQGNQPFGEAFF
TRBV4-2,.,.,TRBJ2-3,TGTGCCAGCAGCCAGGAGGTTGCAGATACGCAGTATTTT,CASSQEVADTQYF
TRBV7-2,.,once,TRBJ1-1,TGTGCCAGCAGCCCCTCACAGGGAATCACTGAAGCTTTCTTT,CASSPSQGITEAFF